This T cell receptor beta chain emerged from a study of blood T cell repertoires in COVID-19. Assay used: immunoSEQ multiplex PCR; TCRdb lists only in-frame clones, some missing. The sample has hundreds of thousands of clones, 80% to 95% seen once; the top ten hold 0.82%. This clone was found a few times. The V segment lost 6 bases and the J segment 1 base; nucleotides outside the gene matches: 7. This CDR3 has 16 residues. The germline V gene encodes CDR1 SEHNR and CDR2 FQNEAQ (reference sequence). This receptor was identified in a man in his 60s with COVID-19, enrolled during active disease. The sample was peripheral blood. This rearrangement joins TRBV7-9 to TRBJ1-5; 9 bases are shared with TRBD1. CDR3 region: CASSSVGQGSNQPQHF. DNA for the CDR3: TGTGCCAGCAGTTCCGTGGGACAGGGAAGCAATCAGCCCCAGCATTTT.